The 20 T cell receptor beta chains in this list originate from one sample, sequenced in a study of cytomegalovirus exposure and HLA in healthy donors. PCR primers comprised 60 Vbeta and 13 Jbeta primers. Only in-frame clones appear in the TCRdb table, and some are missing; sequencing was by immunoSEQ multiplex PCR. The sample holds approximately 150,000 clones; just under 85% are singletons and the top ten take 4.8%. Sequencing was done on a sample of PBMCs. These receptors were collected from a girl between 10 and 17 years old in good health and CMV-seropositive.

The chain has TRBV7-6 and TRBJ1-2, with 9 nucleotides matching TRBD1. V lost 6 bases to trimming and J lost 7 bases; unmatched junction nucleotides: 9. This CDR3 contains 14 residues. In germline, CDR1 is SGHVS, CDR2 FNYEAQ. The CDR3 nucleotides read TGTGCCAGCAGTTCAACCGGGACAGGGATTGGCTACACCTTC. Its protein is CASSSTGTGIGYTF.

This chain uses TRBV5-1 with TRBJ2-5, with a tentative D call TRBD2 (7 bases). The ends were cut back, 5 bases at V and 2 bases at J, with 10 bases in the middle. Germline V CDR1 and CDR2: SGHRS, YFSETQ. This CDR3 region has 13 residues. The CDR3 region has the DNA TGCGCCAGCAGAGCGGGGACACAAGAGACCCAGTACTTC. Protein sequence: CASRAGTQETQYF.

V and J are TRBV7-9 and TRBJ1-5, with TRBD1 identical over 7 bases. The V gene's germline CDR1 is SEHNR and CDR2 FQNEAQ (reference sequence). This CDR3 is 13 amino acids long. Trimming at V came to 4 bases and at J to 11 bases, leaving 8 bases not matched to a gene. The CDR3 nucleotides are TGTGCCAGCAGCTCACCGACAGGGTTGACCCAGCATTTT. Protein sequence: CASSSPTGLTQHF.

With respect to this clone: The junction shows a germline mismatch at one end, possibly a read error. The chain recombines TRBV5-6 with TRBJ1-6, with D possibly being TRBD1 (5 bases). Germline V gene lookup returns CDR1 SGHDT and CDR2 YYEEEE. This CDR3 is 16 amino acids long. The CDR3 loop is CASTLGGGSYNSPLHF. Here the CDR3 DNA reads TGTGCCAGCACCTTGGGGGGGGGCTCCTATAATTCACCCCTCCACTTT.

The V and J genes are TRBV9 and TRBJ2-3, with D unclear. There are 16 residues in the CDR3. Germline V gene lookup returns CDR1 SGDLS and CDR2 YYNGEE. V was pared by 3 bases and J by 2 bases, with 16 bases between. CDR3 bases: TGTGCCAGCAGCGCCTACCTTTCGCGGAACACAGATACGCAGTATTTT. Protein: CASSAYLSRNTDTQYF.

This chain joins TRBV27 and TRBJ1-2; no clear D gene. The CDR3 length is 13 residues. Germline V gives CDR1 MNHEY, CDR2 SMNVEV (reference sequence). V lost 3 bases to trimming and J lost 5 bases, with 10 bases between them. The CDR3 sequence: CASSFTASYGYTF. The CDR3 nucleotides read TGTGCCAGCAGTTTCACAGCCTCTTATGGCTACACCTTC.

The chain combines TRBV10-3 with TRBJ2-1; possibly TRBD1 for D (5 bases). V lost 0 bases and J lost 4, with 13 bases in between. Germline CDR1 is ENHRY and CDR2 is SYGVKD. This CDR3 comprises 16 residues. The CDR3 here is CAISESTGFLYNEQFF. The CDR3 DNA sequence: TGTGCCATCAGTGAGTCTACAGGCTTCCTGTACAATGAGCAGTTCTTC.

The DNA for the CDR3 is TGTGCCAGCAGCTTATGGCCAGGGTGGAACAATGAGCAGTTCTTC. Translating gives CASSLWPGWNNEQFF. V gene TRBV7-2 combines with J gene TRBJ2-1; D is possibly TRBD1 (5 bases). CDR3 length equals 15 residues. V lost 2 bases, J lost 5 bases, and 13 bases lay in between. Looked up from germline, CDR1 is SGHTA and CDR2 is FQGNSA.

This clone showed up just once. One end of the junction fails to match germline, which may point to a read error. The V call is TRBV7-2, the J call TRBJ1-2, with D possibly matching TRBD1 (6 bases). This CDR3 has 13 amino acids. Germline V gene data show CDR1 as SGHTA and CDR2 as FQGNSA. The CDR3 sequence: CAGSLHREYGYTF. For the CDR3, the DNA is TGTGCCGGCAGCTTACACAGGGAATATGGCTACACCTTC.

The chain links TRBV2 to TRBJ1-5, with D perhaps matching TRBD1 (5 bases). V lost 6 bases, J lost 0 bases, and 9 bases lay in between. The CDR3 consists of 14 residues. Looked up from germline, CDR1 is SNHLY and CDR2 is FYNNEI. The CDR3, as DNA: TGTGCCAGCAGCCGACAGTATAGCAATCAGCCCCAGCATTTT. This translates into CASSRQYSNQPQHF.

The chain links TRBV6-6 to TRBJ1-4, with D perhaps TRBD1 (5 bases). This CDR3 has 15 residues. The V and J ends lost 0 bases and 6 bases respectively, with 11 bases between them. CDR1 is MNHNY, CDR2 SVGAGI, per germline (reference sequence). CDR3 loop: CASSYSGAFDEKLFF. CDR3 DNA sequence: TGTGCCAGCAGTTACTCAGGGGCCTTTGATGAAAAACTGTTTTTT.

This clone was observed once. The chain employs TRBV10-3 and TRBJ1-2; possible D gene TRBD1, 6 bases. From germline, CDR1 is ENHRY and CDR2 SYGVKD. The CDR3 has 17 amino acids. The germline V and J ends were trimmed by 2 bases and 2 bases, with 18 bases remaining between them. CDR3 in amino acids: CAISETRGGIPNYGYTF. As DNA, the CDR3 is TGTGCCATCAGTGAGACTCGGGGGGGCATCCCAAACTATGGCTACACCTTC.

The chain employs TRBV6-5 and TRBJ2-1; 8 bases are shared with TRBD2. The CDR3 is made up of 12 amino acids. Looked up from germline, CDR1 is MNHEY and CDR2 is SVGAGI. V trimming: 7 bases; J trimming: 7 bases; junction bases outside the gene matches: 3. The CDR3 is CASNTGGNEQFF. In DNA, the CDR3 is TGTGCCAGCAATACGGGGGGGAATGAGCAGTTCTTC.

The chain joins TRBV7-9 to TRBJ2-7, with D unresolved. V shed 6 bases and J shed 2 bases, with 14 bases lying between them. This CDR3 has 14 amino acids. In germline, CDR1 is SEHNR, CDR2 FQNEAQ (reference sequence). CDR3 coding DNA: TGTGCCAGCAGTGACGGTGGAGCTACCTACGAGCAGTACTTC. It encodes CASSDGGATYEQYF.

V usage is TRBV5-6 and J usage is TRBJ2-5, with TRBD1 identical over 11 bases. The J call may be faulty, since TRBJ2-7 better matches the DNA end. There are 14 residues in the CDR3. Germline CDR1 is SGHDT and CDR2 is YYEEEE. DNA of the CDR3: TGTGCCAGCAGCTTTGGGACAGGGGGCTACGAGCAGTACTTC. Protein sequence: CASSFGTGGYEQYF.

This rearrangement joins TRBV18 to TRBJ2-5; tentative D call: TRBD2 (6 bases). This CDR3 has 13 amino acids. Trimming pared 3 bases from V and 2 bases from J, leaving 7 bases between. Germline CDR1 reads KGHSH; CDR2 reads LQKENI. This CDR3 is CASSPAGQETQYF. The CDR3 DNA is TGTGCCAGCTCACCGGCGGGGCAAGAGACCCAGTACTTC. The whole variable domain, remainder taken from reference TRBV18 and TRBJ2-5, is NAGVMQNPRHLVRRRGQEARLRCSPMKGHSHVYWYRQLPEEGLKFMVYLQKENIIDESGMPKERFSAEFPKEGPSILRIQQVVRGDSAAYFCASSPAGQETQYFGPGTRLLVL.

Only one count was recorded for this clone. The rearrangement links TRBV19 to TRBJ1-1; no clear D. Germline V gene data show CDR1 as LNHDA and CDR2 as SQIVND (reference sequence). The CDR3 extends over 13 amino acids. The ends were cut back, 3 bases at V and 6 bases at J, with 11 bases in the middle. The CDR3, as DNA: TGTGCCAGTAGTATCCTCGGGGTCCCTGAAGCTTTCTTT. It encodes CASSILGVPEAFF.

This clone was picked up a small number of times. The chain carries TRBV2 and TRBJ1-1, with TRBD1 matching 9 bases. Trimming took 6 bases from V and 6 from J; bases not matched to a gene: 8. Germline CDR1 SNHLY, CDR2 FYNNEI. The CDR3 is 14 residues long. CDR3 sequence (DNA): TGTGCCAGCAGGAATGACAGGGGGTGGTCTGAAGCTTTCTTT. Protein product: CASRNDRGWSEAFF.

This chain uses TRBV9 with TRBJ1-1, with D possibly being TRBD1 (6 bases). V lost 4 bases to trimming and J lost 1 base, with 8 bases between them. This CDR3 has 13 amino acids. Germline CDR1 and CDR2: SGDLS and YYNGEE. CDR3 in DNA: TGTGCCAGCAGCCGGGGGGCGAACACTGAAGCTTTCTTT. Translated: CASSRGANTEAFF.

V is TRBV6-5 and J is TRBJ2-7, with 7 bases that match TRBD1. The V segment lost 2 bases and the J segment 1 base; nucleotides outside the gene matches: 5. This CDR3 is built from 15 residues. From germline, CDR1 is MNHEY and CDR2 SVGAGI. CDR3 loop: CASSYPGQSSYEQYF. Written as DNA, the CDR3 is TGTGCCAGCAGTTACCCGGGACAGAGTTCCTACGAGCAGTACTTC.